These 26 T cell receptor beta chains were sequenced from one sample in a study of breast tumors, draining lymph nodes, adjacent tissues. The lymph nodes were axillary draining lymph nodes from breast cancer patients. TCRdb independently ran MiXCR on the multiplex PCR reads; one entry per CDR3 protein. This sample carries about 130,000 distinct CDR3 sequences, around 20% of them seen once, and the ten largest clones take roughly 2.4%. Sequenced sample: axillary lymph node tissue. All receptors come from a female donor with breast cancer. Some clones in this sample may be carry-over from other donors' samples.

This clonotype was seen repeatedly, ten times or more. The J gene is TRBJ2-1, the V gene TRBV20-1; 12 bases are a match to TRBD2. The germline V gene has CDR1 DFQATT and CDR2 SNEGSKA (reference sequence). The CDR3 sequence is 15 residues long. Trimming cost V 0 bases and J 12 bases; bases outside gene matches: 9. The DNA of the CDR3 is TGCAGTGCTAGAGACGGGCCTAGCGGGAGGGCCCGGCAGTTCTTC. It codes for CSARDGPSGRARQFF.

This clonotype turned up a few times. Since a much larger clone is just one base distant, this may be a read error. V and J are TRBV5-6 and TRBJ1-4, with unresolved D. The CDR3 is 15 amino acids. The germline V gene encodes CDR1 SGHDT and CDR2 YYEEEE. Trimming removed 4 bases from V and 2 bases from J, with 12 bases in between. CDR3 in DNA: TGTGCCAGCAGCCTCTTGAGGGAGACTAATGAAAAACTGTTTTTT. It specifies CASSLLRETNEKLFF.

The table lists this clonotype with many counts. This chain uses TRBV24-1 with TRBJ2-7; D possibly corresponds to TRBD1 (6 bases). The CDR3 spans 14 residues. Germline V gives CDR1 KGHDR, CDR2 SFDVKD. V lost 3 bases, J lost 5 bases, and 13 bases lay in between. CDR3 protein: CATSDHDRPNEQYF. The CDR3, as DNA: TGTGCCACCAGTGATCATGACAGGCCGAACGAGCAGTACTTC.

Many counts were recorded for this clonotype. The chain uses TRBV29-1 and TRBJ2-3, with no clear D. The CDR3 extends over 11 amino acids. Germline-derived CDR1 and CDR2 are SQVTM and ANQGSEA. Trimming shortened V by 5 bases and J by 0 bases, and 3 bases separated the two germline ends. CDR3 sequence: CSVRSTDTQYF. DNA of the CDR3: TGCAGCGTTCGTAGCACAGATACGCAGTATTTT.

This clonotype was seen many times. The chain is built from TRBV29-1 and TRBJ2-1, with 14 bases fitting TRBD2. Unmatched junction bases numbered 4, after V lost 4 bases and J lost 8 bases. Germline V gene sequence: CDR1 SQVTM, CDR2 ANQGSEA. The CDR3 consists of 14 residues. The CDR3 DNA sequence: TGCAGCGTTGGGACTAGCGGGAGGAGGGATGAGCAGTTCTTC. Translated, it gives CSVGTSGRRDEQFF.

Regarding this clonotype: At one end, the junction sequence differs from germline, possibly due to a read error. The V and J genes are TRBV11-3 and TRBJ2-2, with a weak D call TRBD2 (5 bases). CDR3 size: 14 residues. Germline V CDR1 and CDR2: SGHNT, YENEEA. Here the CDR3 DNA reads TGTGCCAGCAGCTTAGCCCGTAGCACCGGGGAGCTGCTTTTT. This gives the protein CASSLARSTGELLF.

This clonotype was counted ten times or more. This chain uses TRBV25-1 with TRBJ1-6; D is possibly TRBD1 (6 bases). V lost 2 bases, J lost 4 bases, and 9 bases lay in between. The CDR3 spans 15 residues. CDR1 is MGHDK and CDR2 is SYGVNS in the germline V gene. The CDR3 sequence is CASSEGQIYNSPLHF. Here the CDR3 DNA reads TGTGCCAGCAGTGAAGGACAGATTTATAATTCACCCCTCCACTTT.

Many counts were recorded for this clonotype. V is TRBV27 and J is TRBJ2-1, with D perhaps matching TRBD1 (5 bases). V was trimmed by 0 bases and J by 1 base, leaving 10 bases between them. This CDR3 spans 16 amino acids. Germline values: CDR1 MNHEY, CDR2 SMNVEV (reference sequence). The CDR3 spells CASSLSSGLSYNEQFF. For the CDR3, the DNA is TGTGCCAGCAGTTTATCATCAGGGTTGTCCTACAATGAGCAGTTCTTC.

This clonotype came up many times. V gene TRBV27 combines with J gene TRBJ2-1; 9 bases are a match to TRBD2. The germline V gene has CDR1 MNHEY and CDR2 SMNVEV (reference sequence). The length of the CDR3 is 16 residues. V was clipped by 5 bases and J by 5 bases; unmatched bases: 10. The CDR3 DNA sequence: TGTGCCAGCAGTGTGTCAGGACTAGCGATAAACAATGAGCAGTTCTTC. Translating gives CASSVSGLAINNEQFF.

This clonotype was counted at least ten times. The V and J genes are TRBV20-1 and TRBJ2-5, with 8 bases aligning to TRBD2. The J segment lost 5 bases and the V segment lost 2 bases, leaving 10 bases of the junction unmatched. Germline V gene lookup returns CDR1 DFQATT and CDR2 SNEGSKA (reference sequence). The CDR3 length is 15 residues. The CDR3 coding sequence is TGCAGTGCTAGACGCAATGCGGGAGGTGCGGAGACCCAGTACTTC. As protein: CSARRNAGGAETQYF.

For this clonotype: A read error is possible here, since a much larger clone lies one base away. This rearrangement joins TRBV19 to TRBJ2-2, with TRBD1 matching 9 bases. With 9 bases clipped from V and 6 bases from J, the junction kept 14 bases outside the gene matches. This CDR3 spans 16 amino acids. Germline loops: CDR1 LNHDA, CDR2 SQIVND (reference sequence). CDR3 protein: CARSATGGGLAGELFF. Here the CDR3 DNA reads TGTGCCAGAAGTGCTACAGGGGGCGGTTTAGCCGGGGAGCTGTTTTTT.

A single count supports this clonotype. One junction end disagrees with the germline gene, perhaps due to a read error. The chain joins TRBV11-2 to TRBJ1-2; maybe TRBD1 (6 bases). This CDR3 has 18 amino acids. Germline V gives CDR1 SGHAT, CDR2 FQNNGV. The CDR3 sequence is CAGSLVMVRQAEDYGYTF. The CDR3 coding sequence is TGTGCCGGCAGCTTAGTCATGGTCCGACAGGCCGAAGATTATGGCTACACCTTC.

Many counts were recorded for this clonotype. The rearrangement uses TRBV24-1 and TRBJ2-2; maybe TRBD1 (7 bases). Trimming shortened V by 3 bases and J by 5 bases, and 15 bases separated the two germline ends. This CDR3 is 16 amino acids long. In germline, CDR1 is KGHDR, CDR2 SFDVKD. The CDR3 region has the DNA TGTGCCACCAGTGATAGGAGCAGGGGGGAAACCGGGGAGCTGTTTTTT. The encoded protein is CATSDRSRGETGELFF.

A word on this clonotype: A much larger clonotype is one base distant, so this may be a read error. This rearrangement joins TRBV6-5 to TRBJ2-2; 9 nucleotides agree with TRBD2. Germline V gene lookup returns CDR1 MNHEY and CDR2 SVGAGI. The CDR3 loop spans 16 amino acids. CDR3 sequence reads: CASSKQGLANTGELSF. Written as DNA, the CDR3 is TGTGCCAGCAGTAAACAAGGACTAGCGAACACCGGGGAGCTGTCTTTT.

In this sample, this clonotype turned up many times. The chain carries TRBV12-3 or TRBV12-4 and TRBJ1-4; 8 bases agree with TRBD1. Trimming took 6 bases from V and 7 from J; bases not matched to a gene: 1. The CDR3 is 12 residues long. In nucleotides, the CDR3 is TGTGCCAGCAGGACAGGGGCTGAAAAACTGTTTTTT. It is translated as CASRTGAEKLFF.

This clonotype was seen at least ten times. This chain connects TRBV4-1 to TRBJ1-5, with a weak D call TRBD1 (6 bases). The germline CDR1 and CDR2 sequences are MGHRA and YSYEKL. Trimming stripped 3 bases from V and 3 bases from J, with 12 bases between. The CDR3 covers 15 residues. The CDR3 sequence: CASSQGAQPNQPQHF. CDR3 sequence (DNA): TGCGCCAGCAGCCAGGGGGCACAGCCCAATCAGCCCCAGCATTTT.

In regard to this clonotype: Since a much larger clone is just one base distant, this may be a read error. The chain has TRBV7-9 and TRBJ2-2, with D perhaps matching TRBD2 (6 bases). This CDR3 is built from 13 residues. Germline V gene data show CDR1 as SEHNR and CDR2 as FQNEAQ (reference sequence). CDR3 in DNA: TGTGCCAGCGGCTTAGACGGACTAGGGGAGCTGTTTTTT. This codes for CASGLDGLGELFF. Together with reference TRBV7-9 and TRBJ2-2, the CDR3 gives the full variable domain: DTGVSQNPRHKITKRGQNVTFRCDPISEHNRLYWYRQTLGQGPEFLTYFQNEAQLEKSRLLSDRFSAERPKGSFSTLEIQRTEQGDSAMYLCASGLDGLGELFFGEGSRLTVL.

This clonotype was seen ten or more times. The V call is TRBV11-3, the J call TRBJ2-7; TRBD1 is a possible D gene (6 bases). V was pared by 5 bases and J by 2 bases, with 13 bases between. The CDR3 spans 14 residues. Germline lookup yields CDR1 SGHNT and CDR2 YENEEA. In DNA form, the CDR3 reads TGTGCCAGCAGCCTCGGGACAAATACCTACGAGCAGTACTTC. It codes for CASSLGTNTYEQYF.

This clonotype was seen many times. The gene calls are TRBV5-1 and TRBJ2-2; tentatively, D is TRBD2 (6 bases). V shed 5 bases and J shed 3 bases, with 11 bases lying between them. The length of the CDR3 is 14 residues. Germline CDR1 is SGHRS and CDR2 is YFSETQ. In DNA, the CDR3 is TGCGCCAGCAGACCGGGAGAAGACACCGGGGAGCTGTTTTTT. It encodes CASRPGEDTGELFF.

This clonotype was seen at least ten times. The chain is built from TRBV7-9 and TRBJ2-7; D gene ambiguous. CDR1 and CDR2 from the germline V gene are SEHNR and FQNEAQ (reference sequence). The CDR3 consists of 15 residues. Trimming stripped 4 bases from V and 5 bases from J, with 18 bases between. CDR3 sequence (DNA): TGTGCCAGCAGCTCAACATGGCTGGGCGTGGACGAGCAGTACTTC. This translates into CASSSTWLGVDEQYF.

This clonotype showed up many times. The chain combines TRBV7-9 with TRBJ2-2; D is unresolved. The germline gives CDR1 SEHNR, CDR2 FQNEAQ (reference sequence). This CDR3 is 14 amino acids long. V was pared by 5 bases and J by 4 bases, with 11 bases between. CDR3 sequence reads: CASSKESVTGELFF. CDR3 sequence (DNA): TGTGCCAGCAGCAAAGAAAGTGTCACCGGGGAGCTGTTTTTT.

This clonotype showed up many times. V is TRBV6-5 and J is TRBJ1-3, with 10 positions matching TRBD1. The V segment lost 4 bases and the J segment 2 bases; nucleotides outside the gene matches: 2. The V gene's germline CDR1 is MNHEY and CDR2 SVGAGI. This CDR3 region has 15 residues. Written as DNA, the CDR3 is TGTGCCAGCAGTTTTGGGACAGGGGCTGGAAACACCATATATTTT. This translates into CASSFGTGAGNTIYF.

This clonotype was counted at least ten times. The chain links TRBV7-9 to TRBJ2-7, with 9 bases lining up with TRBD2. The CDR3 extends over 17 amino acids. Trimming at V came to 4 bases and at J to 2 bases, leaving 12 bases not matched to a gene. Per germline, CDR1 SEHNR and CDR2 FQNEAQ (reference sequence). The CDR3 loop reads CASSWTLSGSRPYEQYF. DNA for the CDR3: TGTGCCAGCAGCTGGACCCTTAGCGGGAGTCGTCCCTACGAGCAGTACTTC.

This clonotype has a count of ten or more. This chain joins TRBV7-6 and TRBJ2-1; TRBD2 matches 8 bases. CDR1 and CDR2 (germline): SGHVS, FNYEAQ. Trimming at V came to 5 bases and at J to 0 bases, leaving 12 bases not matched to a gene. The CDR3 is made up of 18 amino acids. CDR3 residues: CASSQLIAAGGSYNEQFF. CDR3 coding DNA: TGTGCCAGCAGCCAGCTAATCGCGGCGGGAGGCTCCTACAATGAGCAGTTCTTC.

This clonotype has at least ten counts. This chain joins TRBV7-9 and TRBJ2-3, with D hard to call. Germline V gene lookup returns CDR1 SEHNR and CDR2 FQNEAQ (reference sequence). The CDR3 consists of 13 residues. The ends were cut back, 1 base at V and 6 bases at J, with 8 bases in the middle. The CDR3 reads CASSLDWGDTQYF. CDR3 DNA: TGTGCCAGCAGCTTAGATTGGGGTGATACGCAGTATTTT.

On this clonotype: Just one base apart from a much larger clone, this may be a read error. In nucleotides, the CDR3 is TGCAGCGTTGAAGTTAGCGGGGGGGCAGAGACCCAGTACTTC. This encodes CSVEVSGGAETQYF. V usage is TRBV29-1 and J usage is TRBJ2-5; the match to TRBD2 covers 11 bases. V lost 1 base to trimming and J lost 4 bases; unmatched junction nucleotides: 2. The CDR3 has 14 residues. Germline V gene sequence: CDR1 SQVTM, CDR2 ANQGSEA.